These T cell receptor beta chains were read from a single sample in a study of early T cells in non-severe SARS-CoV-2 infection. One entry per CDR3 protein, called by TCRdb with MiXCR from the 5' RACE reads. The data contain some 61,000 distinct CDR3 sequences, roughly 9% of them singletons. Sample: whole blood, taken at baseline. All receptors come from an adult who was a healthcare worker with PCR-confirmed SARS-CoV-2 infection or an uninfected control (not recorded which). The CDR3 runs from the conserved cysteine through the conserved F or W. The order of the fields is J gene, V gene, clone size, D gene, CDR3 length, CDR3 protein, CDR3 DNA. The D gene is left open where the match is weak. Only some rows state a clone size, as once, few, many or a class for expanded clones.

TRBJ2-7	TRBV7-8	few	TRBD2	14	CASSSGTISWEQYF	TGTGCCAGCAGCTCCGGGACTATCTCCTGGGAGCAGTACTTC
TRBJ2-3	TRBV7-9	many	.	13	CASSLVSTDTQYF	TGTGCCAGCAGCTTAGTTAGCACAGATACGCAGTATTTT
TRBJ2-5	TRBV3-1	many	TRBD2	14	CASSQGQPGGTQYF	TGTGCCAGCAGCCAAGGCCAGCCGGGAGGGACCCAGTACTTC
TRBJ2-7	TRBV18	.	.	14	CASSPRASSYEQYF	TGTGCCAGCTCACCACGCGCCAGCTCCTACGAGCAGTACTTC
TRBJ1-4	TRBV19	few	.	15	CASSTVSASNEKLFF	TGTGCCAGTAGTACCGTCTCTGCTTCTAATGAAAAACTGTTTTTT
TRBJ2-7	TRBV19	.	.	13	CASSEGRGYEQYF	TGTGCCAGTAGCGAAGGCAGGGGCTACGAGCAGTACTTC
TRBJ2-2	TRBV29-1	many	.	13	CSVEGRDSGELFF	TGCAGCGTTGAGGGCAGGGACTCCGGGGAGCTGTTTTTT
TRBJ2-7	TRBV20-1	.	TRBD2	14	CSAISGRGTYEQYF	TGCAGTGCTATTAGCGGGAGGGGAACCTACGAGCAGTACTTC
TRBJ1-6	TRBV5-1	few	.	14	CASSMGTHGSPLHF	TGCGCCAGCAGCATGGGGACCCACGGTTCACCCCTCCACTTT
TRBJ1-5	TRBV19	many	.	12	CASSIGNQPQHF	TGTGCCAGTAGTATAGGTAATCAGCCCCAGCATTTT
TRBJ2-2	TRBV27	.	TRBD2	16	CASSPSSGRAPGELFF	TGTGCCAGCAGTCCATCTAGCGGGAGGGCCCCCGGGGAGCTGTTTTTT
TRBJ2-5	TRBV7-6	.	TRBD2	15	CASSTSAGGGETQYF	TGTGCCAGCAGTACATCAGCGGGAGGGGGGGAGACCCAGTACTTC
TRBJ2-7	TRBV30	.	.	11	CAWSDTYQQYF	TGTGCCTGGAGTGACACGTACCAGCAGTACTTC
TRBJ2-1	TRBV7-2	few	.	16	CASSSQEGGPYNEQFF	TGTGCCAGCAGCAGCCAGGAGGGAGGCCCCTACAATGAGCAGTTCTTC
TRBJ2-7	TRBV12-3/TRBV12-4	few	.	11	CASRSFYEQYF	TGTGCCAGCAGGTCCTTCTACGAGCAGTACTTC
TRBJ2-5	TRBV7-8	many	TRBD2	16	CASSLVTSGDQETQYF	TGTGCCAGCAGCTTAGTGACTAGCGGGGATCAAGAGACCCAGTACTTC
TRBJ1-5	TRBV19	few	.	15	CASSSPWEGRQPQHF	TGTGCCAGTAGTAGCCCCTGGGAGGGGCGTCAGCCCCAGCATTTT
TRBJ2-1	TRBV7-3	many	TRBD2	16	CASSTMSSGLYNEQFF	TGTGCCAGCAGCACCATGTCTAGCGGGTTGTACAATGAGCAGTTCTTC
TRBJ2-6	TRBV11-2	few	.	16	CASSSPTVSGANVLTF	TGTGCCAGCAGCTCCCCGACAGTCTCTGGGGCCAACGTCCTGACTTTC
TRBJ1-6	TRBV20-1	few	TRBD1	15	CSAQKAGQGVSPLHF	TGCAGTGCCCAAAAGGCGGGACAGGGGGTTTCACCCCTCCACTTT
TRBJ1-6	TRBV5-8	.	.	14	CASAQGGRGSPLHF	TGTGCCAGCGCCCAAGGCGGGAGGGGTTCACCCCTCCACTTT
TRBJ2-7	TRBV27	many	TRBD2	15	CASIGIGLAGGEQYF	TGTGCCAGCATTGGAATCGGACTAGCGGGAGGGGAGCAGTACTTC
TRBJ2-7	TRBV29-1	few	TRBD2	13	CSVGEGEEYEQYF	TGCAGCGTTGGGGAGGGAGAAGAATACGAGCAGTACTTC